This T cell receptor beta chain stems from a study of OX40 agonist ivuxolimab in advanced cancers. Whole-study results and caveats: Researchers report that CD8+ T cells had, on average, more expanded clones than CD4+. Clonal expansion by week 6 occurred in CD4+ and CD8+ blood T cells (at 0.1 to 3.0 mg/kg).

The V and J ends lost 1 base and 1 base respectively, with 7 bases between them. Germline values: CDR1 SGHTA, CDR2 FQGNSA. The CDR3 sequence is 14 residues long. About this clone itself: As yet, its antigen is unknown.

Repertoires were generated with immunoSEQ multiplex PCR, while TCRdb's copy carries only in-frame clones and drops some. Of some 150,000 clones listed, 85% to 95% are singletons. The chain recombines TRBV7-2 with TRBJ1-1; no definite D call. The receptor was derived from an adult with an advanced solid tumor such as melanoma, head and neck, liver or kidney cancer. Sequencing used CD4+ or CD8+ T cells sorted from blood, obtained in a trial of the OX40 agonist ivuxolimab. The CDR3: CASSLGAENTEAFF. The CDR3 DNA sequence: TGTGCCAGCAGCTTAGGGGCCGAGAACACTGAAGCTTTCTTT. The whole variable domain, filled in from reference TRBV7-2 and TRBJ1-1, reads GAGVSQSPSNKVTEKGKDVELRCDPISGHTALYWYRQSLGQGLEFLIYFQGNSAPDKSGLPSDRFSAERTGGSVSTLTIQRTQQEDSAVYLCASSLGAENTEAFFGQGTRLTVV.